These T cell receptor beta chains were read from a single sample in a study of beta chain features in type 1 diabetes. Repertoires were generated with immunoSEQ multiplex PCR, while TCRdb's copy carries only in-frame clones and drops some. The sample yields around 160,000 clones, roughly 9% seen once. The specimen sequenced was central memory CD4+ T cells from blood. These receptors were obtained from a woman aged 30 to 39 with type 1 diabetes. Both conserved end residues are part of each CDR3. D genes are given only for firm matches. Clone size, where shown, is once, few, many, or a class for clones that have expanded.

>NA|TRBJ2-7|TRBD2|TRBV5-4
CASSSRLAGRYEQYF
TGTGCCAGCAGCTCGCGACTAGCGGGCCGCTACGAGCAGTACTTC
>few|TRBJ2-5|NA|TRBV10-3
CAISVNSQETQYF
TGTGCCATCAGTGTAAACTCCCAAGAGACCCAGTACTTC
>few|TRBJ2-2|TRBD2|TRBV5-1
CASRLSGSTGELFF
TGCGCCAGCAGGCTTAGCGGGAGCACCGGGGAGCTGTTTTTT
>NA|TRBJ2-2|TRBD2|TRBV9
CASRTSGSNTGELFF
TGTGCCAGCAGAACTAGCGGGAGTAACACCGGGGAGCTGTTTTTT
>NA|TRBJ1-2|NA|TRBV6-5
CASKAGWTTHGYTF
TGTGCCAGCAAAGCGGGATGGACGACCCATGGCTACACCTTC
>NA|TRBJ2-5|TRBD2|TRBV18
CAGGSQETQYF
TGTGCAGGCGGGAGCCAAGAGACCCAGTACTTC
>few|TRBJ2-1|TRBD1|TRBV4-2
CASSQGGTEPFF
TGTGCCAGCAGCCAAGGGGGGACAGAACCGTTCTTC
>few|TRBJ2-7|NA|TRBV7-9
CASSLIQYEQYF
TGTGCCAGCAGCTTAATACAGTACGAGCAGTACTTC
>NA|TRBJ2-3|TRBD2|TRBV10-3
CAIRAGRFADTQYF
TGTGCCATCAGAGCGGGAAGGTTTGCAGATACGCAGTATTTT
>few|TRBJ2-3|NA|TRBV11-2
CASSHASDGETDTQYF
TGTGCCAGCAGCCATGCGAGCGATGGTGAAACAGATACGCAGTATTTT
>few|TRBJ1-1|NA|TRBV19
CASSKGDTEAFF
TGTGCCAGTAGTAAGGGGGACACTGAAGCTTTCTTT